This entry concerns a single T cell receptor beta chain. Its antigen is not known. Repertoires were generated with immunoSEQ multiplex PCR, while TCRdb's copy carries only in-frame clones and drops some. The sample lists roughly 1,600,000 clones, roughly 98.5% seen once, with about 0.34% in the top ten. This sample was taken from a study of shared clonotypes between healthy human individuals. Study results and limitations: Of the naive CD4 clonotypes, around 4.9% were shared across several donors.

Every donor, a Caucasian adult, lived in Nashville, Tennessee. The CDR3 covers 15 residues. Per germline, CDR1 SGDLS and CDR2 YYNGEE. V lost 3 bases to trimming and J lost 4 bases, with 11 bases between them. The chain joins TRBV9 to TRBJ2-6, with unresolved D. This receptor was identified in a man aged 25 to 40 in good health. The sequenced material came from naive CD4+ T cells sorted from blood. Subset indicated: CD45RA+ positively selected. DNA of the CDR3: TGTGCCAGCAGCGCGGACCCGCACGGGGCCAACGTCCTGACTTTC. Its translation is CASSADPHGANVLTF.